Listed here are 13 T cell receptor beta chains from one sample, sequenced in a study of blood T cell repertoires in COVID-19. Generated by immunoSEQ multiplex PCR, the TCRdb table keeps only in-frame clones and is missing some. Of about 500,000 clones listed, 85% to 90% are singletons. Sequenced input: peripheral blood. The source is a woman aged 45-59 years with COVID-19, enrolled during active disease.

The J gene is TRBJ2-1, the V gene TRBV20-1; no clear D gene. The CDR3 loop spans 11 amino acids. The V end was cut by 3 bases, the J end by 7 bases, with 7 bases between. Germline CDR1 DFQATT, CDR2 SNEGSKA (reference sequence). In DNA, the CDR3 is TGCAGTGCTAGTCGAGCGAATGAGCAGTTCTTC. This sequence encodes CSASRANEQFF.

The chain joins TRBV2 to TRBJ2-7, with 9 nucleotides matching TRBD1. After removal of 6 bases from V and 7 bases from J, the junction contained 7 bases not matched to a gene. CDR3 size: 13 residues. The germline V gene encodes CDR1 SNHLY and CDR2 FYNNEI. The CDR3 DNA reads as TGTGCCAGCAGACTACAGGGGGCGGAGGAGCAGTACTTC. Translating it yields CASRLQGAEEQYF. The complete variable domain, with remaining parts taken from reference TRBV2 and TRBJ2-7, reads EPEVTQTPSHQVTQMGQEVILRCVPISNHLYFYWYRQILGQKVEFLVSFYNNEISEKSEIFDDQFSVERPDGSNFTLKIRSTKLEDSAMYFCASRLQGAEEQYFGPGTRLTVT.

CDR3 region: CASSPQGQGNQPQHF. The CDR3 bases are TGTGCCAGCAGCCCGCAGGGCCAAGGCAATCAGCCCCAGCATTTT. The chain employs TRBV3-1 (or the pseudogene TRBV3-2) and TRBJ1-5, with a weak D call TRBD1 (5 bases). The CDR3 has 15 amino acids. Germline assignment: CDR1 LGHDT and CDR2 YNNKEL (reference sequence). The V end lost 4 bases, the J end lost 2 bases, and 12 bases lay between the germline ends.

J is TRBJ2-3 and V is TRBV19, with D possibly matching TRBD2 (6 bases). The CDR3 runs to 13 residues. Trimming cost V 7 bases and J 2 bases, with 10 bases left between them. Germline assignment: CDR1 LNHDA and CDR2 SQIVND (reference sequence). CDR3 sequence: CASMRTNTDTQYF. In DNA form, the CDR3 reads TGTGCCAGTATGAGGACTAACACAGATACGCAGTATTTT.

The chain's CDR3 is CATGSGSHTGELFF. In DNA, the CDR3 is TGTGCCACCGGAAGCGGGTCACACACCGGGGAGCTGTTTTTT. The rearrangement uses TRBV10-3 and TRBJ2-2, with D perhaps TRBD2 (6 bases). The V gene lost 10 bases and the J gene lost 3 bases, with 15 bases spanning the gap. The CDR3 length is 14 residues. Germline-derived CDR1 and CDR2 are ENHRY and SYGVKD.

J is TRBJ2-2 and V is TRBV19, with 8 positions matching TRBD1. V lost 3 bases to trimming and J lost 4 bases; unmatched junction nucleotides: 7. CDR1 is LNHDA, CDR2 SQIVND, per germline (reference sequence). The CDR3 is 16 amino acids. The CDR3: CASSIRQGLRTGELFF. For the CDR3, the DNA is TGTGCCAGTAGTATCAGACAGGGGTTACGCACCGGGGAGCTGTTTTTT.

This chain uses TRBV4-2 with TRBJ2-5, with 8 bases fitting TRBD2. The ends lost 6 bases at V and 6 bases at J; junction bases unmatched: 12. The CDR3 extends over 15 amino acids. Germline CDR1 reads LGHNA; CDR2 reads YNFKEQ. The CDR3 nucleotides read TGTGCCAGCAGGCCAAGGGTCGGGGGGGAAAAGACCCAGTACTTC. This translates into CASRPRVGGEKTQYF.

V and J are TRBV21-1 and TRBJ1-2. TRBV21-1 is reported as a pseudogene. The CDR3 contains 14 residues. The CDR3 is CASRGSTENYGYTF. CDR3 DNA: TGTGCCAGCAGGGGTTCGACGGAGAACTATGGCTACACCTTC.

The CDR3 nucleotides read TGTGCCACCAGTCGCTCGGACAGGTGGAGTGGAGGCAATCAGCCCCAGCATTTT. Amino acid sequence: CATSRSDRWSGGNQPQHF. The chain employs TRBV24-1 and TRBJ1-5; 7 bases map to TRBD1. Per germline, CDR1 KGHDR and CDR2 SFDVKD. CDR3 length: 18 amino acids. J lost 2 bases, V lost 6 bases, and 15 bases had no gene match.

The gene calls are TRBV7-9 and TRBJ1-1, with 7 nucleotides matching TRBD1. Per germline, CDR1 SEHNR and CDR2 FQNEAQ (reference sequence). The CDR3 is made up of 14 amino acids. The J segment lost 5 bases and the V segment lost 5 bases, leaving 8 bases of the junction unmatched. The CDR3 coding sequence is TGTGCCAGCAGCCAGGGACAGAGTGGGACTGAAGCTTTCTTT. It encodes CASSQGQSGTEAFF.

The CDR3 bases are TGTGCCAGCAGTGAAGCCTACCGGGGGACGGAAACTGAAGCTTTCTTT. Translated, it gives CASSEAYRGTETEAFF. The chain couples TRBV2 to TRBJ1-1, with D possibly matching TRBD1 (5 bases). This CDR3 contains 16 residues. The V and J ends lost 0 bases and 5 bases respectively, with 16 bases between them. Germline V CDR1 and CDR2: SNHLY, FYNNEI.

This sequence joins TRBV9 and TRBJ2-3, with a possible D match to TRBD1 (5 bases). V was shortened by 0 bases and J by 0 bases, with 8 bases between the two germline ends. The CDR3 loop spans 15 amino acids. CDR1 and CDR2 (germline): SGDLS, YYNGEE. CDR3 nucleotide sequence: TGTGCCAGCAGCGTAGCAGGGTTTAGCACAGATACGCAGTATTTT. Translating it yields CASSVAGFSTDTQYF. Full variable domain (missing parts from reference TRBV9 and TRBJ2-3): DSGVTQTPKHLITATGQRVTLRCSPRSGDLSVYWYQQSLDQGLQFLIQYYNGEERAKGNILERFSAQQFPDLHSELNLSSLELGDSALYFCASSVAGFSTDTQYFGPGTRLTVL.

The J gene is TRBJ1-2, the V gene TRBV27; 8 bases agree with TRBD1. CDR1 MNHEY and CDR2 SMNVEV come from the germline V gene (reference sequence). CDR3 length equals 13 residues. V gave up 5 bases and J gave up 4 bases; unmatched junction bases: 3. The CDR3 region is CASSDRGGYGYTF. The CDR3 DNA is TGTGCCAGCAGTGACAGGGGTGGCTATGGCTACACCTTC.